This T cell receptor (beta chain) was recorded in a study of blood T cell repertoires in COVID-19. The V and J ends lost 5 bases and 1 base, in that order; junction bases with no gene match: 6. The CDR3 sequence is 15 residues long. Looked up from germline, CDR1 is SGHRS and CDR2 is YFSETQ. This clone has only one observation. Some clones are missing from TCRdb's copy, which holds only in-frame ones; the method was immunoSEQ multiplex PCR. The sample records 200,000 or so clones, 70% to 90% being singletons. The sequence derives from a woman older than 75 with acute or convalescent COVID-19. This chain uses TRBV5-1 with TRBJ2-7; 10 bases match TRBD2. Material for sequencing was peripheral blood. CDR3: CASSPGLAPSYEQYF. The CDR3 nucleotides are TGCGCCAGCAGTCCGGGACTAGCGCCTTCCTACGAGCAGTACTTC.